One sample yielded the 3 T cell receptor beta chains listed below, sequenced in a study of CD8 T cells in Susac syndrome. Reverse transcription of about 0.5 to 1 ug RNA used random hexamers. Via MiXCR, TCRdb re-called the immunoSEQ multiplex PCR reads, giving one row per CDR3 protein. The sample lists 130,000 to 150,000 distinct CDR3 sequences; 95% were seen once. Sequenced input: CD4+ T cells from PBMCs. The source is a human donor with Susac syndrome.

The V gene is TRBV1, the J gene TRBJ2-1; the D call of TRBD2 is as the table states it, not checked on the DNA. TRBV1 represents a pseudogene. This CDR3 is 14 amino acids long. CDR3 DNA: TGCACCAGCAGCCCGGGACTAGACAACAATGAGCAGTTCTTC. Translating it yields CTSSPGLDNNEQFF.

This chain joins TRBV7-2 and TRBJ1-5; the D is unclear. CDR3 length: 13 amino acids. Germline V gene lookup returns CDR1 SGHTA and CDR2 FQGNSA. The ends were cut back, 1 base at V and 4 bases at J, with 5 bases in the middle. The CDR3 nucleotides read TGTGCCAGCAGCTTAGTCCGAAATCAGCCCCAGCATTTT. It is translated as CASSLVRNQPQHF.

The genes are TRBV12-3 or TRBV12-4 and TRBJ2-7; D gene uncertain. There are 12 residues in the CDR3. Trimming stripped 4 bases from V and 2 bases from J, with 6 bases between. CDR3 region: CASSSPTYEQYF. In DNA form, the CDR3 reads TGTGCCAGCAGTTCCCCGACCTACGAGCAGTACTTC.